This is a list of T cell receptor beta chains from one sample in a study of radiation and T cells in renal cell carcinoma. Assay used: immunoSEQ multiplex PCR; TCRdb lists only in-frame clones, some missing. The table includes 130,000 or so clones, over 80% detected once. The source material was blood, sampled from a patient whose treatment included radiotherapy and nephrectomy. These receptors all come from a woman aged 45-59 years with renal cell carcinoma. Each CDR3 is given with its conserved first and last residue. The order of the fields is J gene, V gene, CDR3 protein.

J gene: TRBJ2-1
V gene: TRBV7-9
CDR3 protein: CASSLARAGGDREQFF

J gene: TRBJ1-2
V gene: TRBV14
CDR3 protein: CASSTTVYGYTF

J gene: TRBJ1-1
V gene: TRBV7-9
CDR3 protein: CASSPKTGNTEAFF

J gene: TRBJ1-4
V gene: TRBV11-2
CDR3 protein: CASSLTSRAELFF

J gene: TRBJ2-2
V gene: TRBV5-1
CDR3 protein: CASSLDEGSTGELFF

J gene: TRBJ2-2
V gene: TRBV6-4
CDR3 protein: CASSRKPNLNTGELFF

J gene: TRBJ1-6
V gene: TRBV10-2
CDR3 protein: CASSESFLGTGNSPLHF

J gene: TRBJ2-1
V gene: TRBV6-5
CDR3 protein: CASSRQGRKQFF

J gene: TRBJ2-7
V gene: TRBV7-2
CDR3 protein: CASSLVRYEQYF

J gene: TRBJ1-3
V gene: TRBV19
CDR3 protein: CASSLGDAGSGNTIYF

J gene: TRBJ2-5
V gene: TRBV9
CDR3 protein: CASSVEGRETQYF

J gene: TRBJ2-3
V gene: TRBV9
CDR3 protein: CASSVGDHTQYF

J gene: TRBJ1-1
V gene: TRBV6-5
CDR3 protein: CAMKGTGNTEAFF

J gene: TRBJ2-1
V gene: TRBV7-2
CDR3 protein: CASSLPSYNEQFF

J gene: TRBJ1-1
V gene: TRBV9
CDR3 protein: CASSVVSRAEAFF

J gene: TRBJ2-7
V gene: TRBV7-7
CDR3 protein: CASSLLDMGEQYF

J gene: TRBJ1-2
V gene: TRBV6-5
CDR3 protein: CASSYSDWGYTF

J gene: TRBJ2-5
V gene: TRBV19
CDR3 protein: CASKPGDFPVETQYF

J gene: TRBJ1-1
V gene: TRBV9
CDR3 protein: CASSVVQGKNTEAFF

J gene: TRBJ2-7
V gene: TRBV14
CDR3 protein: CASSQGTGTYFF

J gene: TRBJ1-3
V gene: TRBV11-2
CDR3 protein: CASSHDSSGNTIYF

J gene: TRBJ1-5
V gene: TRBV6-1
CDR3 protein: CASSEVRLNQPQHF

J gene: TRBJ1-1
V gene: TRBV28
CDR3 protein: CASSPGQENTEAFF

J gene: TRBJ1-5
V gene: TRBV2
CDR3 protein: CASGWDGRNQPQHF

J gene: TRBJ2-5
V gene: TRBV29-1
CDR3 protein: CSVVGRGFQETQYF

J gene: TRBJ1-2
V gene: TRBV6-1
CDR3 protein: CASSGRGGYTF

J gene: TRBJ1-2
V gene: TRBV2
CDR3 protein: CASRWGAGNYGYTF

J gene: TRBJ2-7
V gene: TRBV28
CDR3 protein: CASSYLLGGQLYEQYF

J gene: TRBJ2-1
V gene: TRBV7-9
CDR3 protein: CASSLVGGLVGPYNEQFF

J gene: TRBJ1-2
V gene: TRBV5-6
CDR3 protein: CASSGRTGTALYGYTF

J gene: TRBJ1-3
V gene: TRBV30
CDR3 protein: CAWSVGGRPGIF

J gene: TRBJ1-5
V gene: TRBV7-6
CDR3 protein: CASSPPGQSNQPQHF

J gene: TRBJ1-2
V gene: TRBV2
CDR3 protein: CARSGGGYTF

J gene: TRBJ2-3
V gene: TRBV7-9
CDR3 protein: CASSLEGPRTDTQYF

J gene: TRBJ2-3
V gene: TRBV9
CDR3 protein: CASSVATSGRSDTQYF

J gene: TRBJ1-6
V gene: TRBV30
CDR3 protein: CAWSGSGTANSPLHF

J gene: TRBJ1-1
V gene: TRBV4-1
CDR3 protein: CASSQEGRAGEAFF

J gene: TRBJ1-1
V gene: TRBV5-4
CDR3 protein: CASSSVDRASEAFF

J gene: TRBJ2-1
V gene: TRBV19
CDR3 protein: CASSMGVSGRNEQFF

J gene: TRBJ2-5
V gene: TRBV6-1
CDR3 protein: CASSRDRGRETQYF